This T cell receptor (beta chain) came from a study of identical twins. In TCRdb, the 5' RACE reads were re-called with MiXCR into one record per CDR3 protein. The sample holds about 660,000 distinct CDR3 sequences, roughly 8% seen once. The CDR3 covers 12 residues. CDR1 is LNHNV and CDR2 is YYDKDF in the germline V gene (reference sequence). V gave up 0 bases and J gave up 6 bases, with 3 bases separating them. This clonotype was recorded at least ten times. These data were also reused for a study on yellow fever vaccine responses in identical twins.

The genes are TRBV15 and TRBJ2-1; D remains ambiguous. The receptor comes from a woman in her late teens or twenties in good health. Sequencing was performed on PBMCs. The CDR3 DNA follows: TGTGCCACCAGCAGAGAGGGCAATGAGCAGTTCTTC. Translation: CATSREGNEQFF.